This TCR beta chain derives from a study of T-cell memory formation after mild COVID-19 (dated by TCRdb to the early 2020s). With regard to the full study: TCR sequence clusters from the two donors were found to be largely donor specific. Longitudinal TCRalpha and TCRbeta repertoire sequencing tracked T-cell clones expanding and contracting after mild COVID-19 in a couple of donors. Two young, previously healthy adult volunteers made up the cohort, one male and one female.

Broader findings and caveats from the paper: SARS-CoV-2 specificity of the second-wave clones peaking on day 37 was not confirmed. Clones that contracted from day 15 to 85 showed balanced CD4/CD8 phenotypes, whereas a second wave of clones that expanded from day 15 to 37 leaned towards CD4+. Contracting CD4+ clones turned up mainly in the CM and EM memory subsets, whereas EMRA was where CD8+ clones were enriched. Only two mild cases were covered in the study, and larger cohorts including severe cases with pre-infection samples were considered necessary. Some responding clones were detected in pre-infection memory, which suggested that pre-existing cross-reactive memory T cells had joined the SARS-CoV-2 response.

This clonotype has just a few counts. Its antigen remains undetermined. No much larger clonotype is one base removed from it; base qualities were not supplied. Sequencing took place on an Illumina NovaSeq 6000. Using 5'RACE with constant-segment primers, TCRalpha and TCRbeta cDNA libraries were constructed, with sample barcodes and unique molecular identifiers added in the process. Trizol reagent was used to extract RNA from every sample. Library amplification was performed in two PCR steps, and a second sample barcode and Illumina TruSeq adapters were introduced in the second step. Libraries were sequenced on an Illumina NovaSeq with 2 x 150 bp paired-end reads. The paper's data handling went like this. The reads were demultiplexed and collapsed into UMI-guided consensus sequences using migec v1.2.7. Using mixcr v2.1.11, UMI consensuses were aligned to TRA and TRB V and J templates and then assembled into clonotypes. Expanded or contracted clonotypes were those called significant by both edgeR and NoisET, with noise models trained on biological replicates. For edgeR calls, the thresholds were a false discovery rate-adjusted p below 0.01 and a log2 fold-change of 1. As an exploratory analysis of dynamics, PCA with hierarchical clustering was applied to max-normalized trajectories of the 1000 most abundant clonotypes. The CD4 or CD8 phenotype of responding clones was assigned using the separately sequenced CD4+ and CD8+ repertoires. Using fastp trimming at Q25 and MiXCR clonotype assembly, TCRdb reanalyzed the public sequencing data and kept in-frame beta chains. Entries are consolidated by CDR3 protein sequence, retaining the most common genes and DNA. TCRdb's processing, not the authors' own work, is the source of the V and J calls. The sample table contains about 170,000 distinct CDR3 sequences; only one count was recorded for 10% to 15% of them. Jointly, the top ten make up approximately 3.6% of the sample.

Ficoll-Paque density gradient centrifugation was used to isolate PBMCs. The V end loses 6 bases and the J end loses 0 bases, and a stretch of 13 bases separates them. The CDR3 holds 15 amino acids from the cysteine to the phenylalanine. Only CDR3 DNA is held: 45 bases, read in frame from base 1. CDR1 and CDR2 were assigned from the germline V gene as SGHTA and FQGNSA. The TCR sequence derives from a man younger than 35 who had mild COVID-19 (a few samples of this study predate the infection). The sample titles of this study are shuffled in the database, so cell type and time point are left out; the donor was told from shared clones. Sequencing input: PBMCs or a T cell subset sorted from them (not recorded which). The chain couples TRBV7-2 to TRBJ2-3; the D element might be TRBD1 or TRBD2, as each aligns at 5 bases. CDR3 reads: CASRLGTTSTDTQYF. The nucleotides are TGTGCCAGCAGACTAGGGACGACTAGCACAGATACGCAGTATTTT.